One and the same sample provided the 16 T cell receptor beta chains below, sequenced in a study of T-cell memory formation after mild COVID-19. TCRdb called the 5' RACE reads again in MiXCR, with one record for every CDR3 protein. In the table there are 300,000 or so distinct CDR3 sequences, 15% to 20% of which are singletons. Sequenced: PBMCs or a T cell subset sorted from them (not recorded which). These receptors were obtained from a man aged 18 to 35 who had mild COVID-19 (a few samples of this study predate the infection). Cell type and time point are not known.

This clonotype was found many times. The chain is built from TRBV7-2 and TRBJ1-6; possibly TRBD1 for D (5 bases). Germline V gene data show CDR1 as SGHTA and CDR2 as FQGNSA. The CDR3 covers 15 residues. The V and J ends lost 2 bases and 14 bases respectively, with 19 bases between them. The CDR3 DNA reads TGTGCCAGCAGCTTAACCCCCGAGGCCGGAGGGGCCCTCCACTTT. The encoded protein is CASSLTPEAGGALHF.

Note on this clonotype: An end of the junction does not agree with germline; a read error may underlie this. The CDR3 region is CSSSSDWNTGELFF. The DNA of the CDR3 is TGTTCCAGCAGCTCGGACTGGAACACCGGGGAGCTGTTTTTT. V and J are TRBV11-3 and TRBJ2-2, with D possibly TRBD2 on 5 matching bases. Germline V lookup: CDR1 SGHNT, CDR2 YENEEA. This CDR3 is 14 amino acids long.

This chain connects TRBV28 to TRBJ1-4, with unresolved D. V lost 3 bases, J lost 6 bases, and 5 bases lay in between. Germline assignment: CDR1 MDHEN and CDR2 SYDVKM. This CDR3 is built from 12 residues. The CDR3 nucleotides are TGTGCCAGCAGTTTCCTGTATGAAAAACTGTTTTTT. This sequence encodes CASSFLYEKLFF.

The rearrangement uses TRBV4-3 and TRBJ1-1; 7 nucleotides line up with TRBD1. CDR3 size: 13 residues. The trim removed 3 bases at V and 10 bases at J, leaving 8 bases unmatched. Germline V gene sequence: CDR1 LGHNA, CDR2 YSLEER. CDR3 in DNA: TGCGCCAGCAGCCAGGCCGACAGGGTTGGAGCTTTCTTT. The encoded protein is CASSQADRVGAFF.

This clonotype turned up a few times. The V gene is TRBV6-5, the J gene TRBJ2-7; a possible D gene is TRBD2 (6 bases). Trimming took 0 bases from V and 6 from J, leaving 9 bases between them. Germline V CDR1 and CDR2: MNHEY, SVGAGI. CDR3 length: 13 residues. Here the CDR3 reads CASSYSNGGEQYF. DNA of the CDR3: TGTGCCAGCAGTTACTCGAACGGGGGCGAGCAGTACTTC.

The chain joins TRBV27 to TRBJ2-2; 12 nucleotides line up with TRBD2. Germline CDR1 MNHEY, CDR2 SMNVEV (reference sequence). The CDR3 totals 17 residues. After removal of 6 bases from V and 4 bases from J, the junction contained 9 bases not matched to a gene. DNA for the CDR3: TGTGCCAGCAGCATGAGACTAGCGGGGGCCTCCACCGGGGAGCTGTTTTTT. Its protein product is CASSMRLAGASTGELFF.

This clonotype was recorded a few times. Germline and junction disagree at one end, which may indicate a read error. This chain connects TRBV12-3 or TRBV12-4 to TRBJ2-3, with 10 bases matching TRBD2. The CDR3 totals 17 residues. CDR3 region: CASSQGTLGLAAGTHYF. The CDR3 nucleotides read TGTGCCAGCAGCCAAGGAACACTAGGACTAGCGGCCGGTACGCACTATTTT.

V usage is TRBV5-1 and J usage is TRBJ2-2, with TRBD2 as a possible D gene (6 bases). This CDR3 comprises 15 residues. CDR1 and CDR2 from the germline V gene are SGHRS and YFSETQ. Trimming stripped 3 bases from V and 5 bases from J, with 14 bases between. The CDR3 protein is CASSWTEGGTGELFF. The CDR3 DNA follows: TGCGCCAGCAGCTGGACGGAGGGCGGGACCGGGGAGCTGTTTTTT.

J is TRBJ2-6 and V is TRBV6-5; no definite D call. The CDR3 spans 15 residues. Germline assignment: CDR1 MNHEY and CDR2 SVGAGI. The V gene lost 6 bases and the J gene lost 0 bases, with 9 bases spanning the gap. CDR3 sequence reads: CASRTASSGANVLTF. CDR3 coding DNA: TGTGCCAGCAGAACTGCGAGCTCTGGGGCCAACGTCCTGACTTTC.

This clonotype was seen more than once but under ten times. The chain couples TRBV4-3 to TRBJ2-7, with TRBD1 identical over 8 bases. J gave up 3 bases and V 4 bases, and 11 bases lay outside the gene matches. Germline V lookup: CDR1 LGHNA, CDR2 YSLEER. CDR3 length: 16 amino acids. The CDR3 here is CASSPEPSGTGYEQYF. The CDR3 DNA is TGCGCCAGCAGCCCGGAGCCCTCGGGGACAGGCTACGAGCAGTACTTC.

This clonotype was counted between two and nine times. The chain couples TRBV4-3 to TRBJ2-6, with unresolved D. Trimming pared 2 bases from V and 0 bases from J, leaving 8 bases between. The CDR3 runs to 16 residues. Looked up from germline, CDR1 is LGHNA and CDR2 is YSLEER. The CDR3 region has the DNA TGCGCCAGCAGCCAAAAGGCGGTCTCTGGGGCCAACGTCCTGACTTTC. The encoded protein is CASSQKAVSGANVLTF.

V gene TRBV28 combines with J gene TRBJ2-3; 11 bases agree with TRBD2. The CDR3 is made up of 15 amino acids. J gave up 4 bases and V 5 bases, and 5 bases lay outside the gene matches. Germline CDR1 and CDR2: MDHEN and SYDVKM. CDR3 sequence (DNA): TGTGCCAGCAGTACACTAGCGGGGGATTCAGATACGCAGTATTTT. Translation gives CASSTLAGDSDTQYF.

V and J are TRBV6-5 and TRBJ1-5, with 8 bases lining up with TRBD1. The CDR3 runs to 17 residues. The V gene's germline CDR1 is MNHEY and CDR2 SVGAGI. The V and J ends lost 5 bases and 2 bases, in that order; junction bases with no gene match: 11. The CDR3 region has the DNA TGTGCCAGCAGTCAACAGGGGGGCCCTAGTCGCAATCAGCCCCAGCATTTT. It encodes CASSQQGGPSRNQPQHF.

This clonotype was recorded at least ten times. The chain employs TRBV7-3 and TRBJ2-4, with a possible D match to TRBD1 (7 bases). Trimming took off 8 bases at V and 8 bases at J, with 22 bases between the two ends. This CDR3 region has 15 residues. CDR1 is SGHTA and CDR2 is FQGTGA in the germline V gene. In DNA form, the CDR3 reads TGTGCCAGCTCAGACCCCACAGGGGAGGTCGACATTCAGTACTTC. This encodes CASSDPTGEVDIQYF.

In this sample, this clonotype turned up a few times. This chain connects TRBV20-1 to TRBJ2-3; 7 bases align to TRBD2. After removal of 4 bases from V and 1 base from J, the junction contained 11 bases not matched to a gene. CDR3 length equals 16 residues. Germline CDR1 reads DFQATT; CDR2 reads SNEGSKA (reference sequence). The CDR3 DNA sequence: TGCAGTGCTACCTTCGCGGTGGGGGGGGGCACAGATACGCAGTATTTT. Its translation is CSATFAVGGGTDTQYF.

This clonotype was detected many times. The chain joins TRBV9 to TRBJ2-1; weak D call: TRBD2 (6 bases). Germline V gene sequence: CDR1 SGDLS, CDR2 YYNGEE. Trimming removed 0 bases at V and 0 bases at J, with 13 bases between. CDR3 length: 17 amino acids. CDR3: CASSVVGGPSSYNEQFF. The CDR3 DNA sequence: TGTGCCAGCAGCGTAGTGGGGGGTCCCAGCTCCTACAATGAGCAGTTCTTC.